One sample yielded the 5 T cell receptor beta chains listed below, sequenced in a study of cytomegalovirus exposure and HLA in healthy donors. In the PCR, 60 Vbeta and 13 Jbeta primers were used. The assay was immunoSEQ multiplex PCR, and TCRdb's table has in-frame clones only and misses some. The sample lists around 190,000 clones; more than 70% were seen once. The sequenced material came from PBMCs. These receptors all come from a man aged 25 to 45 in good health and CMV-seropositive.

The chain uses TRBV7-2 and TRBJ1-4; D remains ambiguous. Per the germline V gene, CDR1 is SGHTA and CDR2 is FQGNSA. This CDR3 spans 16 amino acids. Trimming took 3 bases from V and 0 from J, leaving 11 bases between them. The DNA for the CDR3 is TGTGCCAGCAGCTTTCCTCGCGGTTCAACTAATGAAAAACTGTTTTTT. Translated: CASSFPRGSTNEKLFF.

The chain has TRBV7-9 and TRBJ2-3; 11 positions agree with TRBD2. The CDR3 is 16 amino acids. Trimming took 5 bases from V and 3 from J; bases not matched to a gene: 7. Germline CDR1 and CDR2: SEHNR and FQNEAQ (reference sequence). CDR3 sequence: CASSVGLAERTDTQYF. The CDR3 DNA reads as TGTGCCAGCAGCGTGGGACTAGCGGAGAGGACAGATACGCAGTATTTT.

This clone has more than one count but fewer than ten. The chain is built from TRBV4-2 and TRBJ2-5; tentative D call: TRBD2 (6 bases). The J call may be wrong; the DNA end is better matched by TRBJ2-7. The CDR3 loop spans 13 amino acids. CDR1 and CDR2 from the germline V gene are LGHNA and YNFKEQ. CDR3 sequence reads: CASSPQTRSEQYF. CDR3 in DNA: TGTGCCAGCAGCCCCCAGACTAGATCCGAGCAGTACTTC.

About this clone: One end of the junction fails to match germline, which may point to a read error. The V gene is TRBV7-2, the J gene TRBJ1-3; 8 nucleotides match TRBD1. CDR3 size: 12 residues. The germline V gene has CDR1 SGHTA and CDR2 FQGNSA. The CDR3 bases are TGTGCCAGCAGCCGAGAAGGGACAGGACCAAATTTT. Translating it yields CASSREGTGPNF. Full variable domain (remainder filled in from reference TRBV7-2 and TRBJ1-3): GAGVSQSPSNKVTEKGKDVELRCDPISGHTALYWYRQSLGQGLEFLIYFQGNSAPDKSGLPSDRFSAERTGGSVSTLTIQRTQQEDSAVYLCASSREGTGPNFGEGSWLTVV.

The gene calls are TRBV19 and TRBJ1-1; D is possibly TRBD1 (5 bases). The CDR3 contains 15 residues. CDR1 and CDR2 from the germline V gene are LNHDA and SQIVND (reference sequence). Trimming took 5 bases from V and 1 from J, leaving 14 bases between them. Written as DNA, the CDR3 is TGTGCCAGTAGTGCATCAATCCAGGGGAACACTGAAGCTTTCTTT. Translation gives CASSASIQGNTEAFF. Looking up the rest from reference TRBV19 and TRBJ1-1 gives the full variable domain: DGGITQSPKYLFRKEGQNVTLSCEQNLNHDAMYWYRQDPGQGLRLIYYSQIVNDFQKGDIAEGYSVSREKKESFPLTVTSAQKNPTAFYLCASSASIQGNTEAFFGQGTRLTVV.